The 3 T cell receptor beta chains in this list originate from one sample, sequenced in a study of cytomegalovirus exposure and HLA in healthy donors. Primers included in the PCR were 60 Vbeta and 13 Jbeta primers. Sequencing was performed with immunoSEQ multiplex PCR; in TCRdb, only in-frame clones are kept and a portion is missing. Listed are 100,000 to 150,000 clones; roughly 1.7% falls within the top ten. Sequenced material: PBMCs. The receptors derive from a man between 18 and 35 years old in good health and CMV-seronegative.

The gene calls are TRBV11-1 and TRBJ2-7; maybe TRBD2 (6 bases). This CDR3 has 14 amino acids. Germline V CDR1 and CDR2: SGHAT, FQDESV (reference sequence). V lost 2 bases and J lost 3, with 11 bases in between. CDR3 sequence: CASSLRGNHYEQYF. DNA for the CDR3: TGTGCCAGCAGCTTACGCGGGAATCACTACGAGCAGTACTTC. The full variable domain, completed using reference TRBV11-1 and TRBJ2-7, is EAEVAQSPRYKITEKSQAVAFWCDPISGHATLYWYRQILGQGPELLVQFQDESVVDDSQLPKDRFSAERLKGVDSTLKIQPAELGDSAMYLCASSLRGNHYEQYFGPGTRLTVT.

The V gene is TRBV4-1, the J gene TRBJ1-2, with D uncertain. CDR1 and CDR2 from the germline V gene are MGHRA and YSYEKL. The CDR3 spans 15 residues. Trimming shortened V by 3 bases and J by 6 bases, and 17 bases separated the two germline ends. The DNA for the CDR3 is TGCGCCAGCAGCCACGCCCTCCGGGGTTCCGATGGCTACACCTTC. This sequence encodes CASSHALRGSDGYTF.

In DNA form, the CDR3 reads TGTGCCAGCACCTTAAAATCAGGGTTGGGCGGCTACACCTTC. As protein: CASTLKSGLGGYTF. The chain couples TRBV6-6 to TRBJ1-2; tentatively, D is TRBD1 (5 bases). The CDR3 totals 14 residues. Trimming cost V 7 bases and J 8 bases, with 20 bases left between them. The germline V gene encodes CDR1 MNHNY and CDR2 SVGAGI (reference sequence).